The T cell receptor (beta chain) under discussion was sequenced for a study of monozygotic twins with inflammatory bowel disease. To note about this clonotype: Its antigen is unidentified.

Study findings and constraints: Inverse Simpson values showed less TCRbeta diversity in IBD patients than in their healthy co-twins.

TCRdb re-called the 5' RACE reads and shows each CDR3 protein once, DNA omitted. In total, the table holds under 350,000 distinct CDR3 sequences. This CDR3 comprises 16 residues. Germline V gene sequence: CDR1 SGHTA, CDR2 FQGNSA. Collection yielded roughly 2.6 ml of blood per donor. Sequencing used blood. This rearrangement joins TRBV7-2 to TRBJ2-5; TCRdb gives TRBD1 as the D gene, but with no DNA this cannot be confirmed. The clonotype originates from a human donor with ulcerative colitis or Crohn's disease, or a healthy co-twin of an affected twin (not recorded which). This CDR3 reads CASSLAPLRLQETQYF. The complete variable domain, with remaining parts taken from reference TRBV7-2 and TRBJ2-5, reads GAGVSQSPSNKVTEKGKDVELRCDPISGHTALYWYRQSLGQGLEFLIYFQGNSAPDKSGLPSDRFSAERTGGSVSTLTIQRTQQEDSAVYLCASSLAPLRLQETQYFGPGTRLLVL.